These 8 T cell receptor beta chains were sequenced from one sample in a study of CD8 T cells in ankylosing spondylitis. A single record per CDR3 protein comes from TCRdb applying MiXCR to the 5' RACE reads. The table records 340,000 or so distinct CDR3 sequences, around 15% of them present only once. The sample comprised blood, either unsorted or a sorted T cell fraction (not recorded which). These receptors all come from a male donor with ankylosing spondylitis or in good health (not recorded which).

This clonotype counts as medium-sized. The chain links TRBV5-1 to TRBJ2-1; 7 bases fit TRBD1. This CDR3 spans 17 amino acids. After removal of 0 bases from V and 0 bases from J, the junction contained 6 bases not matched to a gene. CDR1 SGHRS and CDR2 YFSETQ come from the germline V gene. The CDR3, as DNA: TGCGCCAGCAGCTTGGAATGGGGACAGAGCTCCTACAATGAGCAGTTCTTC. Its translation is CASSLEWGQSSYNEQFF.

In regard to this clonotype: Germline is not matched at one junction end, which may reflect a read error. The chain joins TRBV10-3 to TRBJ2-5; TRBD2 matches at 7 bases. This CDR3 comprises 13 residues. Germline V gene sequence: CDR1 ENHRY, CDR2 SYGVKD. The DNA of the CDR3 is TGTGCCACCAGTTGGGGGAGGGAAGAGACCCAGTACTTC. This gives the protein CATSWGREETQYF.

The V and J genes are TRBV2 and TRBJ2-6; the D gene could be TRBD1 or TRBD2 (5 bases each). Germline V gene sequence: CDR1 SNHLY, CDR2 FYNNEI. The V gene lost 2 bases and the J gene lost 5 bases, with 13 bases spanning the gap. The CDR3 has 16 amino acids. The CDR3 region has the DNA TGTGCCAGCAGTGAACAGTTCGGGGCCCGGGCCAACGTCCTGACTTTC. It codes for CASSEQFGARANVLTF.

This clonotype was detected a few times. The chain is built from TRBV7-9 and TRBJ2-5; D unclear. V gave up 2 bases and J gave up 2 bases, with 15 bases separating them. CDR3 length: 16 residues. Germline CDR1 SEHNR, CDR2 FQNEAQ (reference sequence). CDR3 amino acids: CASSLSSFIMQETQYF. The CDR3 DNA sequence: TGTGCCAGCAGCTTATCCTCGTTTATAATGCAAGAGACCCAGTACTTC.

The rearrangement joins TRBV27 to TRBJ1-2; 9 bases are shared with TRBD1. V lost 1 base, J lost 8 bases, and 17 bases stayed unmatched. CDR3 length: 18 amino acids. The germline V gene encodes CDR1 MNHEY and CDR2 SMNVEV (reference sequence). Written as DNA, the CDR3 is TGTGCCAGCAGTTTATGGGGGACAGGGAATCGTCAAGCGCGCGGCTACACCTTC. It is translated as CASSLWGTGNRQARGYTF.

The chain employs TRBV5-1 and TRBJ2-2; D gene ambiguous. Germline assignment: CDR1 SGHRS and CDR2 YFSETQ. Between the trimmed V and J ends, which lost 0 bases and 2 bases, there was a span of 14 bases. The CDR3 covers 17 residues. CDR3 residues: CASSLGVATFNTGELFF. The CDR3 bases are TGCGCCAGCAGCTTGGGGGTAGCAACATTTAACACCGGGGAGCTGTTTTTT.

V usage is TRBV29-1 and J usage is TRBJ1-5, with D perhaps matching TRBD1 (5 bases). V lost 6 bases, J lost 11 bases, and 11 bases lay in between. From germline, CDR1 is SQVTM and CDR2 ANQGSEA. The CDR3 runs to 10 residues. CDR3 loop: CSVLRETQHF. The CDR3, as DNA: TGCAGCGTCCTCAGGGAAACCCAGCATTTT.

There are many counts of this clonotype. The chain uses TRBV12-3 or TRBV12-4 and TRBJ2-2; D uncertain. Trimming took 6 bases from V and 3 from J, leaving 11 bases between them. This CDR3 spans 14 amino acids. The CDR3 DNA reads as TGTGCCAGCAGGACTGAGTCTTACACCGGGGAGCTGTTTTTT. Translation gives CASRTESYTGELFF.